Listed here are 2 T cell receptor beta chains from one sample, sequenced in a study of blood T cell repertoires in COVID-19. Profiled with immunoSEQ multiplex PCR; TCRdb holds only in-frame clones, not every one. Of 90,000 to 130,000 clones listed, 65% to 80% are singletons. Sample: peripheral blood. Every receptor here comes from a woman aged 60-70 years with acute or convalescent COVID-19.

The chain uses TRBV7-2 and TRBJ2-1; 7 bases match TRBD1. Per germline, CDR1 SGHTA and CDR2 FQGNSA. This CDR3 contains 15 residues. V lost 1 base to trimming and J lost 2 bases; unmatched junction nucleotides: 2. For the CDR3, the DNA is TGTGCCAGCAGCTTAGATGGACAGGCCTACAATGAGCAGTTCTTC. Translation: CASSLDGQAYNEQFF. The full variable domain, with the rest looked up from reference TRBV7-2 and TRBJ2-1, is GAGVSQSPSNKVTEKGKDVELRCDPISGHTALYWYRQSLGQGLEFLIYFQGNSAPDKSGLPSDRFSAERTGGSVSTLTIQRTQQEDSAVYLCASSLDGQAYNEQFFGPGTRLTVL.

A remark on this clone: One junction end disagrees with the germline gene, perhaps due to a read error. The chain has TRBV25-1 and TRBJ1-2; D gene unclear. Germline CDR1 is MGHDK and CDR2 is SYGVNS. The CDR3 runs 17 residues. DNA for the CDR3: TGTGCCAGCAGTGAATACGCGGCAGGCTCAGCGGGATATGGCTACATCTTC. Encoded protein: CASSEYAAGSAGYGYIF.